This T cell receptor (beta chain) was sequenced in a study of blood T cell repertoires in COVID-19. TCRdb keeps only in-frame clones here, not all; method: immunoSEQ multiplex PCR. The table lists around 38,000 clones, approximately 90% of them singletons. Sequencing input: peripheral blood. This receptor was obtained from a human donor in a cohort sampled during active COVID-19.

CDR3 bases: TGTGCCAGCAGTTTACTCGGGAGCAATGAGCAGTTCTTC. Protein product: CASSLLGSNEQFF. The chain recombines TRBV12-3 or TRBV12-4 with TRBJ2-1; maybe TRBD2 (6 bases). The V end lost 2 bases, the J end lost 6 bases, and 8 bases lay between the germline ends. The CDR3 extends over 13 amino acids.